A single sample gave rise to the 14 T cell receptor beta chains below, sequenced in a study of T cell responses to AZD1222 COVID-19 vaccine. Sequencing used immunoSEQ multiplex PCR; TCRdb keeps in-frame clones, though not all of them. Here the sample spans about 160,000 clones, more than 80% being singletons. The source material was peripheral blood, sampled 28 days after the second AZD1222 dose. The receptors originated from an adult who received the AZD1222 COVID-19 vaccine.

The rearrangement uses TRBV30 and TRBJ1-2; 8 bases match TRBD1. V was pared by 3 bases and J by 4 bases, with 4 bases of the junction left unmatched. This CDR3 is built from 13 residues. CDR1 is GTSNPN and CDR2 is SVGIG in the germline V gene (reference sequence). The CDR3 protein is CAWSPTGGYGYTF. In nucleotides, the CDR3 is TGTGCCTGGAGCCCAACAGGGGGCTATGGCTACACCTTC.

This sequence joins TRBV7-2 and TRBJ2-3; D gene ambiguous. The CDR3 is made up of 17 amino acids. V gave up 4 bases and J gave up 0 bases, with 17 bases separating them. Per germline, CDR1 SGHTA and CDR2 FQGNSA. CDR3 region: CASSSTLKVWSTDTQYF. The DNA of the CDR3 is TGTGCCAGCAGCTCGACCCTGAAGGTCTGGAGCACAGATACGCAGTATTTT.

V usage is TRBV3-1 (or the pseudogene TRBV3-2) and J usage is TRBJ1-4; D may be TRBD1 (5 bases). V was clipped by 5 bases and J by 2 bases, with 12 bases between them. The germline gives CDR1 LGHDT, CDR2 YNNKEL (reference sequence). The CDR3 is 15 amino acids. In nucleotides, the CDR3 is TGTGCCAGCAGCGCTCGACAGACGACTAATGAAAAACTGTTTTTT. Protein: CASSARQTTNEKLFF.

This clone showed up just once. The CDR3: CSAAQVYDEQYF. For the CDR3, the DNA is TGCAGCGCCGCTCAGGTTTACGACGAGCAGTACTTC. The V gene is TRBV29-1, the J gene TRBJ2-7; D gene uncertain. The CDR3 has 12 amino acids. Deletions cut 7 bases from V and 5 bases from J, with 15 bases between. Germline lookup yields CDR1 SQVTM and CDR2 ANQGSEA.

The chain combines TRBV29-1 with TRBJ1-2; D remains unclear. This CDR3 has 12 amino acids. V was cut by 6 bases and J by 0 bases, with 8 bases left in between. Looked up from germline, CDR1 is SQVTM and CDR2 is ANQGSEA. CDR3 nucleotides: TGCAGCGTCGACGGGACTAACTATGGCTACACCTTC. It translates to CSVDGTNYGYTF.

This clone was counted a single time. The V gene is TRBV3-1 (or the pseudogene TRBV3-2), the J gene TRBJ1-1, with 7 bases matching TRBD1. This CDR3 contains 15 residues. The V gene end was trimmed by 2 bases and the J gene end by 4 bases; junction bases not matched to a gene: 7. Looked up from germline, CDR1 is LGHDT and CDR2 is YNNKEL (reference sequence). The DNA of the CDR3 is TGTGCCAGCAGCCAACTGGCCTCAGGGGGCACTGAAGCTTTCTTT. Amino acid sequence: CASSQLASGGTEAFF.

The chain recombines TRBV30 with TRBJ2-2; D is perhaps TRBD1 or TRBD2 (5 bases each). Germline CDR1 GTSNPN, CDR2 SVGIG (reference sequence). Trimming stripped 5 bases from V and 5 bases from J, with 9 bases between. The CDR3 has 12 amino acids. The CDR3 region has the DNA TGTGCCTGGGGGACGGGGACCGGGGAGCTGTTTTTT. Translated: CAWGTGTGELFF. The full variable domain, in which reference TRBV30 and TRBJ2-2 provide the parts outside the CDR3, is SQTIHQWPATLVQPVGSPLSLECTVEGTSNPNLYWYRQAAGRGLQLLFYSVGIGQISSEVPQNLSASRPQDRQFILSSKKLLLSDSGFYLCAWGTGTGELFFGEGSRLTVL.

The chain uses TRBV6-5 and TRBJ1-5; TRBD1 aligns across 7 bases. Trimming at V came to 6 bases and at J to 6 bases, leaving 11 bases not matched to a gene. The CDR3 loop spans 15 amino acids. CDR1 MNHEY and CDR2 SVGAGI come from the germline V gene. The CDR3 coding sequence is TGTGCCAGCAGAGGGACAGTTGCCCTCACTCAGCCCCAGCATTTT. It encodes CASRGTVALTQPQHF.

The rearrangement joins TRBV25-1 to TRBJ2-1; D is unresolved. The V and J ends lost 5 bases and 6 bases respectively, with 23 bases between them. This CDR3 has 17 amino acids. Looked up from germline, CDR1 is MGHDK and CDR2 is SYGVNS. CDR3 nucleotide sequence: TGTGCCAGCAGTCGGATAGCAGCCACCTTCCGGAGCAATGAGCAGTTCTTC. This translates into CASSRIAATFRSNEQFF.

The J gene is TRBJ1-2, the V gene TRBV27, with TRBD1 matching 12 bases. This CDR3 region has 14 residues. The V and J ends lost 6 bases and 5 bases, in that order; junction bases with no gene match: 4. The germline gives CDR1 MNHEY, CDR2 SMNVEV (reference sequence). CDR3 bases: TGTGCCAGCAGCGGGACAGGGGGCAGGTATGGCTACACCTTC. This codes for CASSGTGGRYGYTF.

The chain links TRBV4-1 to TRBJ2-7; 13 bases match TRBD2. The J segment lost 5 bases and the V segment lost 2 bases, leaving 3 bases of the junction unmatched. This CDR3 has 15 amino acids. The germline gives CDR1 MGHRA, CDR2 YSYEKL. The CDR3 DNA sequence: TGCGCCAGCAGCCAAAACGGACTAGCGGGAGACGAGCAGTACTTC. This encodes CASSQNGLAGDEQYF.

The chain links TRBV9 to TRBJ2-3; 14 bases match TRBD2. With 3 bases clipped from V and 5 bases from J, the junction kept 2 bases outside the gene matches. Germline V gene data show CDR1 as SGDLS and CDR2 as YYNGEE. The CDR3 runs to 15 residues. The CDR3 DNA sequence: TGTGCCAGCAGCGCCGGGACTAGCGGGAGAGATACGCAGTATTTT. Its translation: CASSAGTSGRDTQYF.

The V and J genes are TRBV4-2 and TRBJ2-5; the D gene is possibly TRBD2 (6 bases). The CDR3 contains 16 residues. V was clipped by 4 bases and J by 4 bases, with 19 bases between them. Per the germline V gene, CDR1 is LGHNA and CDR2 is YNFKEQ. The CDR3 sequence: CASSPDGGVGGETQYF. The DNA for the CDR3 is TGTGCCAGCAGCCCCGACGGGGGAGTCGGTGGAGAGACCCAGTACTTC.

The V gene is TRBV25-1, the J gene TRBJ2-5; D perhaps matches TRBD2 (5 bases). The CDR3 runs 14 residues. Trimming removed 1 base at V and 5 bases at J, with 11 bases between. Germline V gives CDR1 MGHDK, CDR2 SYGVNS. For the CDR3, the DNA is TGTGCCAGCAGTGAATCGAGGGTAGCGGAGACCCAGTACTTC. Protein sequence: CASSESRVAETQYF.